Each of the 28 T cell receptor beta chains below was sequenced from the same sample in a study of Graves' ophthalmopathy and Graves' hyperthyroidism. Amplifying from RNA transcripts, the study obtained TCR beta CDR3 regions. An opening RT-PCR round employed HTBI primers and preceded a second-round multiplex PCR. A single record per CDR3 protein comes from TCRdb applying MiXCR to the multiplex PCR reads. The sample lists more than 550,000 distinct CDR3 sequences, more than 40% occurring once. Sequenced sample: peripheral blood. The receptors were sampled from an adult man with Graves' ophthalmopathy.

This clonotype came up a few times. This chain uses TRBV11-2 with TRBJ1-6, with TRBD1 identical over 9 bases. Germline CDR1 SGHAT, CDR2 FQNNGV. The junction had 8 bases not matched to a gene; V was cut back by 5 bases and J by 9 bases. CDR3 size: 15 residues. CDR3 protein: CASSQLRDRASPLHF. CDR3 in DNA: TGTGCCAGCAGCCAACTCCGGGACAGGGCTTCACCCCTCCACTTT. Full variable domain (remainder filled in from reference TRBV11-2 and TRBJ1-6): EAGVAQSPRYKIIEKRQSVAFWCNPISGHATLYWYQQILGQGPKLLIQFQNNGVVDDSQLPKDRFSAERLKGVDSTLKIQPAKLEDSAVYLCASSQLRDRASPLHFGNGTRLTVT.

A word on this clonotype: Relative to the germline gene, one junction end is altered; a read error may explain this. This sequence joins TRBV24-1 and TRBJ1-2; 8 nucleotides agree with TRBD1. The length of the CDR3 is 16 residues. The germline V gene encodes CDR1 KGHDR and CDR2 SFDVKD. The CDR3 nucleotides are TGTGCCACCGGTGATTTGCGAGGACAGGGCATCTATGGCTACACCTTC. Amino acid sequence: CATGDLRGQGIYGYTF.

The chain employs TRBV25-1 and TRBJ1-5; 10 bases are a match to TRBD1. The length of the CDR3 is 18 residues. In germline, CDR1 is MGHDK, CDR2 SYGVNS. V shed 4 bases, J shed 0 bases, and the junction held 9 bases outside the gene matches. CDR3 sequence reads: CASSAGTGALYSNQPQHF. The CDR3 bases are TGTGCCAGCAGTGCTGGGACAGGGGCCCTTTATAGCAATCAGCCCCAGCATTTT.

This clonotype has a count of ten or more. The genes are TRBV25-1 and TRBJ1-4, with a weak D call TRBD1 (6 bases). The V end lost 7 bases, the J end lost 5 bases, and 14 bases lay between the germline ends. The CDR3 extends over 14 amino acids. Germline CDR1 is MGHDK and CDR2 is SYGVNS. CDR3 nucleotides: TGTGCCAGCACCGAAGGGGGGCTGAATGAAAAACTGTTTTTT. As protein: CASTEGGLNEKLFF. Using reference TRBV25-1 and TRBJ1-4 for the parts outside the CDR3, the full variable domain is EADIYQTPRYLVIGTGKKITLECSQTMGHDKMYWYQQDPGMELHLIHYSYGVNSTEKGDLSSESTVSRIRTEHFPLTLESARPSHTSQYLCASTEGGLNEKLFFGSGTQLSVL.

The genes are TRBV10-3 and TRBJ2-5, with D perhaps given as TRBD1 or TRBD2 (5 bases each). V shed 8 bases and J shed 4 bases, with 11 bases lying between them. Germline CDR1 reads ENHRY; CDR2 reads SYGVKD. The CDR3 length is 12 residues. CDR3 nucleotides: TGTGCCATCGGCAGAGGGGTAGAGACCCAGTACTTC. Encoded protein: CAIGRGVETQYF.

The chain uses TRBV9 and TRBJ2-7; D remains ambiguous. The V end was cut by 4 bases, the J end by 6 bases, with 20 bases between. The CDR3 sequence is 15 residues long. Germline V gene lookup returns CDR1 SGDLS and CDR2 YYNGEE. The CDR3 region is CASSLSAGSIAEQYF. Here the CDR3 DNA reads TGTGCCAGCAGCCTCTCCGCCGGGTCAATAGCCGAGCAGTACTTC.

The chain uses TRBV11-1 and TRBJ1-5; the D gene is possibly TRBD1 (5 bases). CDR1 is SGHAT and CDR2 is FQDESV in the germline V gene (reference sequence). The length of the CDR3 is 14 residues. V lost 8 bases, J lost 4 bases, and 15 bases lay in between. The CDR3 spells CASPAGTVNQPQHF. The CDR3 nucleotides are TGTGCCAGCCCCGCCGGGACGGTAAATCAGCCCCAGCATTTT.

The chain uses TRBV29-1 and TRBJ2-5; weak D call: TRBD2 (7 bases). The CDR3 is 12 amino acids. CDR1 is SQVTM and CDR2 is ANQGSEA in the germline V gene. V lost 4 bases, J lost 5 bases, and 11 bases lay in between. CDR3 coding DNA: TGCAGCGTTGGGGGGGGCCTTGAGACCCAGTACTTC. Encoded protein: CSVGGGLETQYF.

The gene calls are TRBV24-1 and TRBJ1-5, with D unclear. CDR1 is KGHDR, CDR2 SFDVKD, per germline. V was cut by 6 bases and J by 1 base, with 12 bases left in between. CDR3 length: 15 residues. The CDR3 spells CATSPSGNSNQPQHF. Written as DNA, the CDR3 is TGTGCCACCAGTCCTAGCGGGAACAGCAATCAGCCCCAGCATTTT.

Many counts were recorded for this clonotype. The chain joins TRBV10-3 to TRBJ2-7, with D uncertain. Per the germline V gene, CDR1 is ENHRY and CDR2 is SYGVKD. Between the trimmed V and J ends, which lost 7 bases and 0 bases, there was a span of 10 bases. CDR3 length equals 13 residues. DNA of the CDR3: TGTGCCATCACTGCGGAAAACTCCTACGAGCAGTACTTC. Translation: CAITAENSYEQYF.

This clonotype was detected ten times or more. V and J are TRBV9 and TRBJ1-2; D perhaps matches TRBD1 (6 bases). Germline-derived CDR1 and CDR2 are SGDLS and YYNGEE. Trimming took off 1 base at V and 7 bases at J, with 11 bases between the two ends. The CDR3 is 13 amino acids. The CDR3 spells CASSVSGVGGYTF. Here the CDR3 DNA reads TGTGCCAGCAGCGTATCAGGGGTTGGTGGCTACACCTTC.

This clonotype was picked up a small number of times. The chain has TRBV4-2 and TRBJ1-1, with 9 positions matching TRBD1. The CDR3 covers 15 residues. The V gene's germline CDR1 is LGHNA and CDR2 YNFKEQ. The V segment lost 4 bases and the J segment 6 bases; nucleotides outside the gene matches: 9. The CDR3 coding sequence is TGTGCCAGCAGCCCCAACAGGGGGCGGTTATCTGAAGCTTTCTTT. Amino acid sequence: CASSPNRGRLSEAFF.

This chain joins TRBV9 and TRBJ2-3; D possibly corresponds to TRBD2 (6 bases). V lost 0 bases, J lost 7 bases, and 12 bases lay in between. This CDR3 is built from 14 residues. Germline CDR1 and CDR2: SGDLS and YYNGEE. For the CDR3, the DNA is TGTGCCAGCAGCGTAGGTCCGGGGAGGAATACGCAGTATTTT. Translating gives CASSVGPGRNTQYF.

The DNA for the CDR3 is TGTGCCACCAGCAGGTCGGACAGGTTCGGGACCCAGTACTTC. Translating gives CATSRSDRFGTQYF. The V call is TRBV15, the J call TRBJ2-5, with 7 bases matching TRBD1. The length of the CDR3 is 14 residues. Germline CDR1 and CDR2: LNHNV and YYDKDF (reference sequence). Germline trimming cut 3 bases from V and 7 bases from J; bases unmatched to any gene: 8. Drawing the rest from reference TRBV15 and TRBJ2-5, the complete variable domain is DAMVIQNPRYQVTQFGKPVTLSCSQTLNHNVMYWYQQKSSQAPKLLFHYYDKDFNNEADTPDNFQSRRPNTSFCFLDIRSPGLGDTAMYLCATSRSDRFGTQYFGPGTRLLVL.

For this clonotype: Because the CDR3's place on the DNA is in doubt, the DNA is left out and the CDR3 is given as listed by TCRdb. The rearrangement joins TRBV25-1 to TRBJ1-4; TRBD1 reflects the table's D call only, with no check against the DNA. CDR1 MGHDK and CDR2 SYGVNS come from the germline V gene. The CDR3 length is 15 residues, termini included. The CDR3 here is CACSARRTGEEKLFF.

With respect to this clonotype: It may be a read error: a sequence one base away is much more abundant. CDR3 loop: CASSLGRTGGAETQYF. In DNA, the CDR3 is TGTGCCAGCAGCTTAGGGAGGACAGGGGGCGCTGAGACCCAGTACTTC. This chain links TRBV7-2 with TRBJ2-5, with TRBD1 identical over 11 bases. With 1 base clipped from V and 5 bases from J, the junction kept 6 bases outside the gene matches. The germline CDR1 and CDR2 sequences are SGHTA and FQGNSA. The CDR3 consists of 16 residues.

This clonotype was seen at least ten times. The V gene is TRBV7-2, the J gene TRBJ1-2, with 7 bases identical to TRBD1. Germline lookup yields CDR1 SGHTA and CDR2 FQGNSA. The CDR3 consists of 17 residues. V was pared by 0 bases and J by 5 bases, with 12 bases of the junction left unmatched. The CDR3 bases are TGTGCCAGCAGCTTAGCTCAAGGACAGGCCCCCCTATATGGCTACACCTTC. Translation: CASSLAQGQAPLYGYTF.

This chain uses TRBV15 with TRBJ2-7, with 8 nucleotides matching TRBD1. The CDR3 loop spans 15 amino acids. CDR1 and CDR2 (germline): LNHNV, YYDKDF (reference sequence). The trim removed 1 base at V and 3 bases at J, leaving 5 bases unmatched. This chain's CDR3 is CATSRAQGASYEQYF. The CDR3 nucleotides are TGTGCCACCAGCAGAGCCCAGGGGGCGAGCTACGAGCAGTACTTC.

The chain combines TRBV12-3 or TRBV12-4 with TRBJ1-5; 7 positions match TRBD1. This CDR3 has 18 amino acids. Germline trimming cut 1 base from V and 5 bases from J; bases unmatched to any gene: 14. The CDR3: CASSLGRWGTANYQPQHF. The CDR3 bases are TGTGCCAGCAGTTTAGGGAGGTGGGGGACAGCCAACTATCAGCCCCAGCATTTT.

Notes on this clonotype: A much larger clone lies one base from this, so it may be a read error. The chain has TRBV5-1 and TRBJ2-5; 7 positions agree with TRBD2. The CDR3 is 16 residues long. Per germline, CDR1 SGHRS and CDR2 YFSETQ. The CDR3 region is CASSLERGMNQGTQYF. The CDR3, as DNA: TGCGCCAGCAGCTTGGAGCGGGGTATGAATCAAGGGACCCAGTACTTC. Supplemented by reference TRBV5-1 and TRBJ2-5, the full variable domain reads KAGVTQTPRYLIKTRGQQVTLSCSPISGHRSVSWYQQTPGQGLQFLFEYFSETQRNKGNFPGRFSGRQFSNSRSEMNVSTLELGDSALYLCASSLERGMNQGTQYFGPGTRLLVL.

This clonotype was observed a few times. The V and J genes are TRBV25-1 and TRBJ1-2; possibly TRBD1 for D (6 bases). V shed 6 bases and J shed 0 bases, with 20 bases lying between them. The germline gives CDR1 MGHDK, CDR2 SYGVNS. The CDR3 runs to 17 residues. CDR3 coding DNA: TGTGCCAGCAGCCAATCCCCGACAGGTTGGACTAACTATGGCTACACCTTC. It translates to CASSQSPTGWTNYGYTF.

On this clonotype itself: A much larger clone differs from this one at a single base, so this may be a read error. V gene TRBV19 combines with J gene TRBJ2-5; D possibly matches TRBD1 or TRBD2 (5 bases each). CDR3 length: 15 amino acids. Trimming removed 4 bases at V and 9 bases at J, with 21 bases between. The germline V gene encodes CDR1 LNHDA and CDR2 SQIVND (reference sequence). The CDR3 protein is CASSTDSPALEAQYF. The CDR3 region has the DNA TGTGCCAGTAGTACCGACAGCCCGGCTTTGGAGGCCCAGTACTTC. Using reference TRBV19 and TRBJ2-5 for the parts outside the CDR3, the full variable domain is DGGITQSPKYLFRKEGQNVTLSCEQNLNHDAMYWYRQDPGQGLRLIYYSQIVNDFQKGDIAEGYSVSREKKESFPLTVTSAQKNPTAFYLCASSTDSPALEAQYFGPGTRLLVL.

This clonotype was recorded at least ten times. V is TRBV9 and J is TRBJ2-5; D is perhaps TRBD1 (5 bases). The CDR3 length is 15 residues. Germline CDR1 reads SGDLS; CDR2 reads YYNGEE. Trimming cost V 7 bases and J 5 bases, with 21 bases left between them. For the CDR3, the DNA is TGTGCCAGCGGACCCTATGGGGCTTCAGGGGAGACCCAGTACTTC. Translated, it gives CASGPYGASGETQYF. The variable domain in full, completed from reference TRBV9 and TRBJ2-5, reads DSGVTQTPKHLITATGQRVTLRCSPRSGDLSVYWYQQSLDQGLQFLIQYYNGEERAKGNILERFSAQQFPDLHSELNLSSLELGDSALYFCASGPYGASGETQYFGPGTRLLVL.

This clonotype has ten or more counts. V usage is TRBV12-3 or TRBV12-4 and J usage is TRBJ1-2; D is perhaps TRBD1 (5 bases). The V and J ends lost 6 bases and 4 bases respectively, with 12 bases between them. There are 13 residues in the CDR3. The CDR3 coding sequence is TGTGCCAGCAGCCCCCCAGGGTTCTATGGCTACACCTTC. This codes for CASSPPGFYGYTF.

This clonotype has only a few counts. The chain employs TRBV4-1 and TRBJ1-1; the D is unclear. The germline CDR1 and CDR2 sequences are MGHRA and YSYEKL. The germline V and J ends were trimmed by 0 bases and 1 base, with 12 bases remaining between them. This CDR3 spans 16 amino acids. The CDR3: CASSQEGPGKNTEAFF. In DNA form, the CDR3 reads TGCGCCAGCAGCCAAGAGGGTCCGGGGAAGAACACTGAAGCTTTCTTT.

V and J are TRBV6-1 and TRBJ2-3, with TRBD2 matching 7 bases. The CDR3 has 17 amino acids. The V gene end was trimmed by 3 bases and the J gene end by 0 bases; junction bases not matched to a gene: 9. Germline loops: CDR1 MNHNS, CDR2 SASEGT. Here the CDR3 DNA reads TGTGCCAGCAGTGATCTACGGGCTAGCGGAAGCACAGATACGCAGTATTTT. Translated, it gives CASSDLRASGSTDTQYF.

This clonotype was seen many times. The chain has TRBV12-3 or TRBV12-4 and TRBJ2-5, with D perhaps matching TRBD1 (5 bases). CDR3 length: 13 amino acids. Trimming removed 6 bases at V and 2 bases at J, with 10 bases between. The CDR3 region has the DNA TGTGCCAGCAGCCGACGACAGCAAGAGACCCAGTACTTC. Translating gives CASSRRQQETQYF.

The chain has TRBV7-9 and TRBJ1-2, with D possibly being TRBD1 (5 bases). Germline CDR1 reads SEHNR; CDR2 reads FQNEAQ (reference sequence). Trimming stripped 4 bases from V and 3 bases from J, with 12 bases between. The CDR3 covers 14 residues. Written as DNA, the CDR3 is TGTGCCAGCAGCTCGGGAACAGGAGACTATGGCTACACCTTC. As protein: CASSSGTGDYGYTF. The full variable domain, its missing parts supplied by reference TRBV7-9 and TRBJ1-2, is DTGVSQNPRHKITKRGQNVTFRCDPISEHNRLYWYRQTLGQGPEFLTYFQNEAQLEKSRLLSDRFSAERPKGSFSTLEIQRTEQGDSAMYLCASSSGTGDYGYTFGSGTRLTVV.